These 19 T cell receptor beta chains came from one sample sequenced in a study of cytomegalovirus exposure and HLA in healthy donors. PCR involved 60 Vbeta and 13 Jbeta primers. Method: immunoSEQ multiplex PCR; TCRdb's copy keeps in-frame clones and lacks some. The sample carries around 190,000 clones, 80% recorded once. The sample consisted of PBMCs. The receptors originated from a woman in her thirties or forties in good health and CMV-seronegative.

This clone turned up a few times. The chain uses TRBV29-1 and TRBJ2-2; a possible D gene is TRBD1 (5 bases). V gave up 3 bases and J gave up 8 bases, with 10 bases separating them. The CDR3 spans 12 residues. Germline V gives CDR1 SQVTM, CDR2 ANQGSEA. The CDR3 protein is CSVDWGEGELFF. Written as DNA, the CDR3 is TGCAGCGTTGATTGGGGCGAGGGGGAGCTGTTTTTT.

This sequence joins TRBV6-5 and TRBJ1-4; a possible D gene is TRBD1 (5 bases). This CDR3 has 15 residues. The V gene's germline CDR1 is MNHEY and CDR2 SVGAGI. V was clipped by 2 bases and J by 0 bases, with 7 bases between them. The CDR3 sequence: CASSYGRATNEKLFF. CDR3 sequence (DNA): TGTGCCAGCAGTTACGGCAGGGCAACTAATGAAAAACTGTTTTTT.

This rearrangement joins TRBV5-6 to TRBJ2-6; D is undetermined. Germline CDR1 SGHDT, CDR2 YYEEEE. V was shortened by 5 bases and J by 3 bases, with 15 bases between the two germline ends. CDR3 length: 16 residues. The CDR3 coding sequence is TGTGCCAGCAGTCTTCTCGCGACAAGTGGGGCCAACGTCCTGACTTTC. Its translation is CASSLLATSGANVLTF.

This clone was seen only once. The CDR3 bases are TGTGCCAGCAGTTTATTGGGCAGGGGGTTAGGCTACACCTTC. Its protein is CASSLLGRGLGYTF. This chain connects TRBV27 to TRBJ1-2, with 7 bases that match TRBD1. The J segment lost 8 bases and the V segment lost 1 base, leaving 7 bases of the junction unmatched. The V gene's germline CDR1 is MNHEY and CDR2 SMNVEV (reference sequence). The CDR3 is made up of 14 amino acids.

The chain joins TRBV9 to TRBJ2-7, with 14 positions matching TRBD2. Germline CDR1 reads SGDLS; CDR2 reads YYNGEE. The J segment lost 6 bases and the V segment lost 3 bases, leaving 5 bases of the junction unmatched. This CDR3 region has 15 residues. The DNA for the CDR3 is TGTGCCAGCAGCGCAGCTGGACTAGCGGGAGGCGAGCAGTACTTC. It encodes CASSAAGLAGGEQYF.

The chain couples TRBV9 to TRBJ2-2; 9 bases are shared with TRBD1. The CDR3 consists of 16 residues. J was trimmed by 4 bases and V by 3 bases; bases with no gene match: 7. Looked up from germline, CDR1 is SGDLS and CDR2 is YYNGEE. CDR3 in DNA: TGTGCCAGCAGCGCGGGACAGGGATTGAGCACCGGGGAGCTGTTTTTT. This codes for CASSAGQGLSTGELFF.

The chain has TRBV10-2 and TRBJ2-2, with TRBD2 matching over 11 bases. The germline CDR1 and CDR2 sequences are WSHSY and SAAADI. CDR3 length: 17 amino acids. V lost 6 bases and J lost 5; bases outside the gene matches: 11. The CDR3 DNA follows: TGCGCCAGCAGAACCGGGACTAGCGGTTCTTCTACCGGGGAGCTGTTTTTT. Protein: CASRTGTSGSSTGELFF.

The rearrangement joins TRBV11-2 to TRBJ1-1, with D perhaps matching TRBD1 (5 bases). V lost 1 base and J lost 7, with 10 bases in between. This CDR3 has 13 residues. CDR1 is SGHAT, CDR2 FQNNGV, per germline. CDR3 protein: CASSLGGGGEAFF. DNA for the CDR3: TGTGCCAGCAGCTTAGGCGGGGGTGGTGAAGCTTTCTTT.

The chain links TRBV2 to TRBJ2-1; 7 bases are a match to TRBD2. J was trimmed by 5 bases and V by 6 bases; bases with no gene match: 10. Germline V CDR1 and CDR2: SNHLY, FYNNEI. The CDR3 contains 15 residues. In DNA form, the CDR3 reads TGTGCCAGCAGCCAGGAGGCGAGCGGGGACAATGAGCAGTTCTTC. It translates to CASSQEASGDNEQFF.

The CDR3: CASSIASDTRNTEAFF. CDR3 nucleotide sequence: TGTGCCAGTAGTATAGCTTCGGACACCAGGAACACTGAAGCTTTCTTT. The chain couples TRBV19 to TRBJ1-1, with D possibly being TRBD1 (5 bases). The CDR3 spans 16 residues. Germline V gene data show CDR1 as LNHDA and CDR2 as SQIVND (reference sequence). The germline V and J ends were trimmed by 1 base and 1 base, with 13 bases remaining between them.

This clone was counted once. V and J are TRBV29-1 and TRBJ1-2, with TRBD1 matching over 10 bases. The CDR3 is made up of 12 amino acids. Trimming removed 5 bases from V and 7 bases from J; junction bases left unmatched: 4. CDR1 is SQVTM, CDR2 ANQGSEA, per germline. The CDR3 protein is CSVRQGALGYTF. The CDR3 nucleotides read TGCAGCGTTAGACAGGGGGCTCTTGGCTACACCTTC.

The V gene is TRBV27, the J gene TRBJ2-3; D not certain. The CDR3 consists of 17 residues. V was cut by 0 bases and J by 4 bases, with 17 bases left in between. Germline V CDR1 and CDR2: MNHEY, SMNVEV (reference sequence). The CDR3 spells CASSLSSTPLSSDTQYF. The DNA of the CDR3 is TGTGCCAGCAGTTTATCGAGTACCCCCCTAAGTTCAGATACGCAGTATTTT.

CDR3 protein: CASGVENQPQHF. The DNA of the CDR3 is TGTGCCAGCGGGGTGGAGAATCAGCCCCAGCATTTT. The J gene is TRBJ1-5, the V gene TRBV15; no definite D call. V shed 10 bases and J shed 4 bases, with 11 bases lying between them. The CDR3 has 12 residues. CDR1 and CDR2 from the germline V gene are LNHNV and YYDKDF (reference sequence).

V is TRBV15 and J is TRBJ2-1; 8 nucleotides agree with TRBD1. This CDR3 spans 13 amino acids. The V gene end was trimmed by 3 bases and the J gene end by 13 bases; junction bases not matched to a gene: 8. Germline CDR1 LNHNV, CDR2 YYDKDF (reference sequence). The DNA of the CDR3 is TGTGCCACCAGCAGCGCCTCCGGGACAGGCCAGTTCTTC. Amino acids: CATSSASGTGQFF.

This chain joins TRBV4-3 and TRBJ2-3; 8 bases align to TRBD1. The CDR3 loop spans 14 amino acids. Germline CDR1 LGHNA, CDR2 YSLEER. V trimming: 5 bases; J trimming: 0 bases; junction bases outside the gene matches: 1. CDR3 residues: CASSWTGSTDTQYF. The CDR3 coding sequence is TGCGCCAGCAGCTGGACAGGGAGCACAGATACGCAGTATTTT.

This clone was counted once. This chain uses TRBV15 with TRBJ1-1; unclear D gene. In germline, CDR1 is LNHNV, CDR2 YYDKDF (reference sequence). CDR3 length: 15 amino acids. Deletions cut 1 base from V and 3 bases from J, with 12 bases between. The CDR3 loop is CATSRVREPYTEAFF. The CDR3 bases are TGTGCCACCAGCAGAGTGAGGGAACCCTACACTGAAGCTTTCTTT.

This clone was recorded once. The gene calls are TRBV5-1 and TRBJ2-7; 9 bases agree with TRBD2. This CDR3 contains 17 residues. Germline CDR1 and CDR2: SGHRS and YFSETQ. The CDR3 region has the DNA TGCGCCAGCGGCTTGGAGGTCCTAGCGGGATGCTCCTACGAGCAGTACGTC. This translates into CASGLEVLAGCSYEQYV.

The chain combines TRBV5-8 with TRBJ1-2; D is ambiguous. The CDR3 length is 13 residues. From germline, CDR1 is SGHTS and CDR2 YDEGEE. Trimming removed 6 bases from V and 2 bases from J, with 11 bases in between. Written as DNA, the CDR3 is TGTGCCAGCATCCGAGGGTCAAACTATGGCTACACCTTC. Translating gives CASIRGSNYGYTF.

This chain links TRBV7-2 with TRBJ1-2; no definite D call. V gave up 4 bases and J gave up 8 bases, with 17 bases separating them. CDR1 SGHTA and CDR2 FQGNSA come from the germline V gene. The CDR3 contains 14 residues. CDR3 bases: TGTGCCAGCAGCTGGAGGGCAGGAATCAGGGGCTACACCTTC. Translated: CASSWRAGIRGYTF.